One and the same sample provided the 23 T cell receptor beta chains below, sequenced in a study of cytomegalovirus exposure and HLA in healthy donors. Only in-frame clones appear in the TCRdb table, and some are missing; sequencing was by immunoSEQ multiplex PCR. Found here are some 150,000 clones, approximately 88% of them singletons; the top ten hold roughly 4.3%. Sequencing was performed on PBMCs. These receptors all stem from a man between 18 and 29 years old in good health and CMV-seropositive.

This rearrangement joins TRBV5-1 to TRBJ2-2; 10 nucleotides agree with TRBD1. The ends lost 5 bases at V and 8 bases at J; junction bases unmatched: 9. The germline V gene encodes CDR1 SGHRS and CDR2 YFSETQ. CDR3 length equals 15 residues. In DNA form, the CDR3 reads TGCGCCAGCAGGAGGGACAGGGGCGGAACAGGGGAGCTGTTTTTT. It is translated as CASRRDRGGTGELFF.

This chain connects TRBV4-1 to TRBJ2-1; 7 bases agree with TRBD2. J gave up 9 bases and V 4 bases, and 15 bases lay outside the gene matches. The CDR3 length is 16 residues. CDR1 MGHRA and CDR2 YSYEKL come from the germline V gene. The CDR3, as DNA: TGCGCCAGCAGCCCTCTCCGGGGGACTACCTCAAGTGAGCAGTTCTTC. Amino acid sequence: CASSPLRGTTSSEQFF.

V is TRBV15 and J is TRBJ2-2, with 10 bases fitting TRBD1. Germline CDR1 and CDR2: LNHNV and YYDKDF (reference sequence). V was pared by 9 bases and J by 5 bases, with 6 bases of the junction left unmatched. The CDR3 extends over 14 amino acids. DNA of the CDR3: TGTGCCACTACCGGGACAGGGGATACCGGGGAGCTGTTTTTT. As protein: CATTGTGDTGELFF.

The chain joins TRBV13 to TRBJ2-1; TRBD2 is a possible D gene (5 bases). Germline V lookup: CDR1 PRHDT, CDR2 FYEKMQ (reference sequence). V lost 3 bases and J 0 bases, leaving 12 bases between the germline ends. The CDR3 totals 16 residues. The CDR3 is CASSFGGRISYNEQFF. The CDR3 DNA sequence: TGTGCCAGCAGCTTTGGCGGGCGCATCTCCTACAATGAGCAGTTCTTC.

The chain couples TRBV6-1 to TRBJ1-1, with 8 positions matching TRBD1. The trim removed 8 bases at V and 1 base at J, leaving 6 bases unmatched. Per germline, CDR1 MNHNS and CDR2 SASEGT. This CDR3 spans 14 amino acids. The CDR3 DNA reads TGTGCCAGCTTACAGGGGGGGGAGAACACTGAAGCTTTCTTT. It is translated as CASLQGGENTEAFF.

The genes are TRBV2 and TRBJ2-2; the D gene is possibly TRBD1 (6 bases). The V gene's germline CDR1 is SNHLY and CDR2 FYNNEI. The length of the CDR3 is 15 residues. V was cut by 5 bases and J by 0 bases, with 10 bases left in between. CDR3 nucleotide sequence: TGTGCCAGCAGTATCGGGACACCGAACACCGGGGAGCTGTTTTTT. Translation: CASSIGTPNTGELFF.

V is TRBV9 and J is TRBJ2-7; 8 nucleotides line up with TRBD2. This CDR3 has 15 residues. V trimming: 0 bases; J trimming: 5 bases; junction bases outside the gene matches: 7. Germline-derived CDR1 and CDR2 are SGDLS and YYNGEE. The CDR3 DNA reads as TGTGCCAGCAGCGTAGGGGTAGCGGGGTTCAACGAGCAGTACTTC. This codes for CASSVGVAGFNEQYF. Looking up the rest from reference TRBV9 and TRBJ2-7 gives the full variable domain: DSGVTQTPKHLITATGQRVTLRCSPRSGDLSVYWYQQSLDQGLQFLIQYYNGEERAKGNILERFSAQQFPDLHSELNLSSLELGDSALYFCASSVGVAGFNEQYFGPGTRLTVT.

This clone was observed once. The genes are TRBV6-5 and TRBJ2-7; TRBD1 aligns across 10 bases. The CDR3 totals 14 residues. Per germline, CDR1 MNHEY and CDR2 SVGAGI. V lost 6 bases and J lost 6; bases outside the gene matches: 8. The CDR3 nucleotides are TGTGCCAGCAGCGCCGGGACAGGGGCCCCCGAGCAGTACTTC. Residues: CASSAGTGAPEQYF.

The V gene is TRBV6-1, the J gene TRBJ1-5, with D unresolved. Trimming cost V 2 bases and J 9 bases, with 8 bases left between them. Germline CDR1 reads MNHNS; CDR2 reads SASEGT. This CDR3 comprises 12 residues. CDR3 in amino acids: CASSESWRPQHF. The CDR3 DNA sequence: TGTGCCAGCAGTGAAAGCTGGAGGCCCCAGCATTTT.

V usage is TRBV4-2 and J usage is TRBJ1-1, with D possibly TRBD1 on 6 matching bases. Germline loops: CDR1 LGHNA, CDR2 YNFKEQ. This CDR3 region has 15 residues. Trimming removed 3 bases at V and 2 bases at J, with 13 bases between. The CDR3 sequence is CASSHVAGANTEAFF. The CDR3 DNA sequence: TGTGCCAGCAGCCACGTTGCAGGGGCAAACACTGAAGCTTTCTTT.

The rearrangement joins TRBV15 to TRBJ2-2, with TRBD2 as a possible D gene (5 bases). Trimming pared 3 bases from V and 4 bases from J, leaving 15 bases between. Germline values: CDR1 LNHNV, CDR2 YYDKDF (reference sequence). The length of the CDR3 is 16 residues. The CDR3 loop reads CATSRPEDRATGELFF. The CDR3 DNA reads as TGTGCCACCAGCAGGCCGGAGGACCGAGCCACCGGGGAGCTGTTTTTT.

This chain joins TRBV6-1 and TRBJ2-1; no definite D call. The CDR3 covers 15 residues. Germline lookup yields CDR1 MNHNS and CDR2 SASEGT. V was clipped by 1 base and J by 7 bases, with 14 bases between them. The CDR3 sequence: CASSEVDHYKNEQFF. The DNA for the CDR3 is TGTGCCAGCAGTGAAGTAGATCATTATAAGAATGAGCAGTTCTTC.

J is TRBJ2-6 and V is TRBV7-6; D not certain. V dropped 5 bases and J dropped 0 bases, with 8 bases sitting between them. The CDR3 spans 15 residues. Germline CDR1 reads SGHVS; CDR2 reads FNYEAQ. As DNA, the CDR3 is TGTGCCAGCAGCCTACAGAGCTCTGGGGCCAACGTCCTGACTTTC. This codes for CASSLQSSGANVLTF.

The rearrangement uses TRBV6-5 and TRBJ2-1, with TRBD2 as a possible D gene (5 bases). CDR3 length: 14 residues. Germline lookup yields CDR1 MNHEY and CDR2 SVGAGI. Trimming took off 2 bases at V and 2 bases at J, with 7 bases between the two ends. The DNA for the CDR3 is TGTGCCAGCAGTTACGGGCGGGCCTACAATGAGCAGTTCTTC. This codes for CASSYGRAYNEQFF.

The chain combines TRBV5-6 with TRBJ2-2; 8 bases map to TRBD2. V lost 4 bases, J lost 13 bases, and 15 bases stayed unmatched. CDR3 size: 15 residues. Germline values: CDR1 SGHDT, CDR2 YYEEEE. In nucleotides, the CDR3 is TGTGCCAGCAGCCGGGGGACTAGATTTAGTGGTGTGCTGTTTTTT. Translating it yields CASSRGTRFSGVLFF.

The chain uses TRBV2 and TRBJ1-4, with 9 bases matching TRBD1. Trimming took 5 bases from V and 0 from J; bases not matched to a gene: 4. The CDR3 sequence is 16 residues long. CDR1 is SNHLY and CDR2 is FYNNEI in the germline V gene. The CDR3 loop is CASSSDRGATNEKLFF. CDR3 bases: TGTGCCAGCAGTTCGGACAGGGGCGCAACTAATGAAAAACTGTTTTTT.

As concerns this clone: A junction end diverges from the germline sequence, so it may reflect a read error. The CDR3 here is CASREGTGGNQPQHF. For the CDR3, the DNA is TGTGCCAGCAGAGAAGGGACAGGAGGAAATCAGCCCCAGCATTTT. V usage is TRBV2 and J usage is TRBJ1-5; TRBD1 matches 8 bases. Germline V gives CDR1 SNHLY, CDR2 FYNNEI. The CDR3 has 15 residues. The full variable domain, rest sourced from reference TRBV2 and TRBJ1-5, is EPEVTQTPSHQVTQMGQEVILRCVPISNHLYFYWYRQILGQKVEFLVSFYNNEISEKSEIFDDQFSVERPDGSNFTLKIRSTKLEDSAMYFCASREGTGGNQPQHFGDGTRLSIL.

In its sample, this clone was seen once. The chain links TRBV7-6 to TRBJ1-1; possible D gene TRBD1, 6 bases. Germline CDR1 SGHVS, CDR2 FNYEAQ. This CDR3 has 16 residues. Deletions cut 4 bases from V and 0 bases from J, with 15 bases between. CDR3 sequence (DNA): TGTGCCAGCAGCTCCCCGAGGGGGTCCATGAACACTGAAGCTTTCTTT. Translation gives CASSSPRGSMNTEAFF.

This rearrangement joins TRBV6-1 to TRBJ2-3; 12 bases align to TRBD2. Germline trimming cut 4 bases from V and 4 bases from J; bases unmatched to any gene: 3. CDR3 length: 15 amino acids. The germline CDR1 and CDR2 sequences are MNHNS and SASEGT. The CDR3 nucleotides are TGTGCCAGCAGTGTCGGGACTAGCGGGTCAGATACGCAGTATTTT. Its protein is CASSVGTSGSDTQYF.

A single count supports this clone. The chain combines TRBV9 with TRBJ1-5; TRBD1 might be the D (5 bases). The CDR3 is 15 amino acids. The V and J ends lost 4 bases and 0 bases respectively, with 11 bases between them. Germline CDR1 reads SGDLS; CDR2 reads YYNGEE. This CDR3 reads CASSPDSYSNQPQHF. As DNA, the CDR3 is TGTGCCAGCAGCCCCGACAGCTATAGCAATCAGCCCCAGCATTTT.

The V call is TRBV7-8, the J call TRBJ2-7, with TRBD1 identical over 9 bases. Per the germline V gene, CDR1 is SGHVS and CDR2 is FQNEAQ. Unmatched junction bases numbered 5, after V lost 1 base and J lost 4 bases. CDR3 length: 15 amino acids. Here the CDR3 DNA reads TGTGCCAGCAGCTTAGAGGGGGACAGGGTTTACGAGCAGTACTTC. Protein product: CASSLEGDRVYEQYF.

This sequence joins TRBV6-6 and TRBJ1-4, with D tentatively TRBD1 (6 bases). Germline V lookup: CDR1 MNHNY, CDR2 SVGAGI (reference sequence). Trimming removed 4 bases from V and 5 bases from J, with 14 bases in between. There are 15 residues in the CDR3. The CDR3 DNA reads TGTGCCAGCAGTTCCCCGGGAGGGGGAAATGAAAAACTGTTTTTT. The encoded protein is CASSSPGGGNEKLFF.

The chain uses TRBV6-1 and TRBJ1-4; the D is unclear. The CDR3 runs 14 residues. Germline CDR1 and CDR2: MNHNS and SASEGT. Trimming stripped 6 bases from V and 0 bases from J, with 8 bases between. The CDR3, as DNA: TGTGCCAGCAGAGCGGTGGCAACTAATGAAAAACTGTTTTTT. Residues: CASRAVATNEKLFF.